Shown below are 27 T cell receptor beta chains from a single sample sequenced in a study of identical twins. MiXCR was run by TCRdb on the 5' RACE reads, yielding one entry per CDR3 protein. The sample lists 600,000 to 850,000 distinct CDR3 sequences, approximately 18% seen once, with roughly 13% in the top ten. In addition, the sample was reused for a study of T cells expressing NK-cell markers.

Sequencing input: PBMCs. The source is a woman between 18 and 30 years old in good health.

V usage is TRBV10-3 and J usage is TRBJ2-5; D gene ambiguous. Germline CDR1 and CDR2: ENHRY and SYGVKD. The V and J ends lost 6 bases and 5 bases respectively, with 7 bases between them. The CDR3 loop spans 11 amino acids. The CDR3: CAIRLGETQYF. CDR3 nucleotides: TGTGCCATCAGACTGGGGGAGACCCAGTACTTC.

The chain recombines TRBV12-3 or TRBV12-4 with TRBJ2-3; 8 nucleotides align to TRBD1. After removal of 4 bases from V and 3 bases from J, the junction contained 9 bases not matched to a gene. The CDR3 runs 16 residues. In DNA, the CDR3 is TGTGCCAGCAGTTACCCCGGGACAGGAAGAACAGATACGCAGTATTTT. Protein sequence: CASSYPGTGRTDTQYF.

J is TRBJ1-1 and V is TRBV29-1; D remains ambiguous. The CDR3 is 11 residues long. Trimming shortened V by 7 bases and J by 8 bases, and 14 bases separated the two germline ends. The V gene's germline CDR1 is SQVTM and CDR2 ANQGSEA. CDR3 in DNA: TGCAGCGGGGCGGAGGCGACCGAAGCTTTCTTT. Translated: CSGAEATEAFF. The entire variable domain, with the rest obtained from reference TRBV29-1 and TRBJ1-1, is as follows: SAVISQKPSRDICQRGTSLTIQCQVDSQVTMMFWYRQQPGQSLTLIATANQGSEATYESGFVIDKFPISRPNLTFSTLTVSNMSPEDSSIYLCSGAEATEAFFGQGTRLTVV.

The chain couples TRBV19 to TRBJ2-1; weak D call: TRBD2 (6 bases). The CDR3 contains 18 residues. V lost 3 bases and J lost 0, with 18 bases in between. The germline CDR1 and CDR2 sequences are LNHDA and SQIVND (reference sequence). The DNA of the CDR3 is TGTGCCAGTAGTATGACTCAAGGGACTTATAGCTCCTACAATGAGCAGTTCTTC. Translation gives CASSMTQGTYSSYNEQFF.

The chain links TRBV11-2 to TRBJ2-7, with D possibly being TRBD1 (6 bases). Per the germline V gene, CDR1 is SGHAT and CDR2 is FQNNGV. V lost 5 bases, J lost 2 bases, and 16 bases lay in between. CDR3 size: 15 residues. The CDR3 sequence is CASSTSAGDTYEQYF. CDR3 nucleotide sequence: TGTGCCAGCAGCACTTCGGCAGGGGACACCTACGAGCAGTACTTC.

The CDR3 sequence: CASSPSFSRALSTDTQYF. CDR3 DNA: TGTGCCAGCAGCCCTTCCTTTTCACGGGCACTCAGCACAGATACGCAGTATTTT. The genes are TRBV7-7 and TRBJ2-3; no firm D call. CDR1 is SSHAT and CDR2 is FNYEAQ in the germline V gene (reference sequence). The germline V and J ends were trimmed by 5 bases and 0 bases, with 21 bases remaining between them. The CDR3 covers 18 residues.

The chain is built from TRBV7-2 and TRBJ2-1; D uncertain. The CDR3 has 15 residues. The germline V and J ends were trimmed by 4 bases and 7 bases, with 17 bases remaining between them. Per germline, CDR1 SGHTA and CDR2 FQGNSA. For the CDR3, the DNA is TGTGCCAGCAGCTCCCAGACGGACCGAGCTAATGAGCAGTTCTTC. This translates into CASSSQTDRANEQFF.

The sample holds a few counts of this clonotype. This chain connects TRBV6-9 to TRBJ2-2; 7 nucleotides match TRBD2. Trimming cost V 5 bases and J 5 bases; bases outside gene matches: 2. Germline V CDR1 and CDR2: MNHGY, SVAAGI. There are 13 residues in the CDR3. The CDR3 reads CASSNGGTGELFF. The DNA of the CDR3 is TGTGCCAGCAGTAACGGGGGGACCGGGGAGCTGTTTTTT.

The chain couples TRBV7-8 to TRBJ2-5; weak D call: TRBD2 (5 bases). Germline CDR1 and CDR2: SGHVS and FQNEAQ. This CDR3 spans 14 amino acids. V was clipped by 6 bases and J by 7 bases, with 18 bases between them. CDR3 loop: CASSLSGAGGTQYF. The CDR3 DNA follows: TGTGCCAGCAGTTTAAGCGGTGCTGGTGGGACCCAGTACTTC.

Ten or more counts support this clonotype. The CDR3 here is CASQGLYNEQFF. The DNA for the CDR3 is TGTGCCAGCCAGGGGCTCTACAATGAGCAGTTCTTC. The rearrangement joins TRBV12-3 or TRBV12-4 to TRBJ2-1, with TRBD1 as a possible D gene (6 bases). The ends were cut back, 8 bases at V and 3 bases at J, with 8 bases in the middle. CDR3 size: 12 residues.

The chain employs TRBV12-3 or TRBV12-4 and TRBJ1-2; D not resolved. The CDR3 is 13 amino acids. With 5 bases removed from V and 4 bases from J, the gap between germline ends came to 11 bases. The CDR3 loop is CASSLTKLYGYTF. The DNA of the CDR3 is TGTGCCAGCAGTCTGACAAAGCTCTATGGCTACACCTTC.

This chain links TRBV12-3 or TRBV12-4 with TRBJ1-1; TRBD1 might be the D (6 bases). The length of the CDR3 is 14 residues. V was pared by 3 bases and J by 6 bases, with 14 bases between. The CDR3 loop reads CASSFSRGGAEAFF. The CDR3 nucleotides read TGTGCCAGCAGTTTCAGCAGGGGAGGGGCTGAAGCTTTCTTT.

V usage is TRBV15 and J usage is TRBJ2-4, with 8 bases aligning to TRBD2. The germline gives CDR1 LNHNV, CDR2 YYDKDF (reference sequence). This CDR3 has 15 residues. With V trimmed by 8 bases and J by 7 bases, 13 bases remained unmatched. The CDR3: CATRRGVAGGNIQYF. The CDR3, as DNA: TGTGCCACCCGGCGAGGGGTGGCGGGGGGTAACATTCAGTACTTC.

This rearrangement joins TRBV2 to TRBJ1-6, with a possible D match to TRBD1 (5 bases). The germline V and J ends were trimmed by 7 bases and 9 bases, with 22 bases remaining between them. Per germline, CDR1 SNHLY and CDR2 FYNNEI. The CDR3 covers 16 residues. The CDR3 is CASKSSAGRIGSPLHF. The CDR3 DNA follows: TGTGCCAGCAAGAGCTCGGCAGGGAGGATCGGTTCACCCCTCCACTTT.

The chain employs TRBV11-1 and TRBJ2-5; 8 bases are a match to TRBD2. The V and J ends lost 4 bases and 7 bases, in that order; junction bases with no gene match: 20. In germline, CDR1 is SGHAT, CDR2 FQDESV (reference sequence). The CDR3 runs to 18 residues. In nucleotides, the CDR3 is TGTGCCAGCAGCTCCTCGGCCAGGGCGGGAGGCTTAGAAGGGACCCAGTACTTC. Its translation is CASSSSARAGGLEGTQYF.

The CDR3 DNA reads as TGTGCCAGCAGTTACCGTTCTCGGGACATAAACACCGGGGAGCTGTTTTTT. This translates into CASSYRSRDINTGELFF. The chain recombines TRBV6-5 with TRBJ2-2; possibly TRBD1 for D (6 bases). Germline V gene lookup returns CDR1 MNHEY and CDR2 SVGAGI. The CDR3 has 17 residues. V dropped 2 bases and J dropped 2 bases, with 15 bases sitting between them.

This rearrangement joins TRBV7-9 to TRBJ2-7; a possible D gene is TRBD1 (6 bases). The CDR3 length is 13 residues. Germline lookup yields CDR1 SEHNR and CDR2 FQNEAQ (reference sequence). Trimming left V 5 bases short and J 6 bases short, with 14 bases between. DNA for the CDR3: TGTGCCAGCAGCGTAGATGCAGGGGCCGAGCAGTACTTC. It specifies CASSVDAGAEQYF. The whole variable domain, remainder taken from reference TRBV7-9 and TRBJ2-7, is DTGVSQNPRHKITKRGQNVTFRCDPISEHNRLYWYRQTLGQGPEFLTYFQNEAQLEKSRLLSDRFSAERPKGSFSTLEIQRTEQGDSAMYLCASSVDAGAEQYFGPGTRLTVT.

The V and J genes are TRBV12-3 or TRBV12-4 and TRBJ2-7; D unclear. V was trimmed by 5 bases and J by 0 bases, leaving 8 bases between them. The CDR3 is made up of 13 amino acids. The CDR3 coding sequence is TGTGCCAGCAGTCCCGCAGCCTCCTACGAGCAGTACTTC. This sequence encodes CASSPAASYEQYF.

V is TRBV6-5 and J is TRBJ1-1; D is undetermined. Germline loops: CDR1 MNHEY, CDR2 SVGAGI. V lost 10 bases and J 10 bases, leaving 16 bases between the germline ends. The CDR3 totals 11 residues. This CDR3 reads CATGPPQRAFF. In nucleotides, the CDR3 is TGTGCCACCGGACCCCCCCAAAGAGCTTTCTTT.

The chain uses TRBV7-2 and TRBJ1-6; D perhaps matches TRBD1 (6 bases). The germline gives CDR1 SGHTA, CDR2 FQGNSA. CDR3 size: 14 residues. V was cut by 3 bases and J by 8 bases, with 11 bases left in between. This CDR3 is CASSFGGADSPLHF. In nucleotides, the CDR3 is TGTGCCAGCAGCTTCGGGGGGGCAGATTCACCCCTCCACTTT.

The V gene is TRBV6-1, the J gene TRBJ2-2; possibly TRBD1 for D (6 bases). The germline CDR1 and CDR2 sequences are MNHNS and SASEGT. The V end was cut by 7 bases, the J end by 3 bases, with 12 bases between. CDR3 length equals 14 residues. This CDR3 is CASTQGRDTGELFF. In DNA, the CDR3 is TGTGCCAGCACACAGGGCCGGGACACCGGGGAGCTGTTTTTT.

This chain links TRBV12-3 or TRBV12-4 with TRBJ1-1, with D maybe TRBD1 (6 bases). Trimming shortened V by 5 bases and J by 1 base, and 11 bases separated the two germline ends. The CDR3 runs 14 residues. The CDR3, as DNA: TGTGCCAGCAGTAACAGGGCTGGGAACACTGAAGCTTTCTTT. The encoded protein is CASSNRAGNTEAFF.

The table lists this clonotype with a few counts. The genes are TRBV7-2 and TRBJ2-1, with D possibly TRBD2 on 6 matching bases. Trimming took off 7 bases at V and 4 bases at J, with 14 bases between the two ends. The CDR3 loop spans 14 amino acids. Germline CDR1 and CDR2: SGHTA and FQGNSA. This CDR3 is CASKERALYNEQFF. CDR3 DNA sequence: TGTGCCAGCAAGGAGCGGGCTCTTTACAATGAGCAGTTCTTC.

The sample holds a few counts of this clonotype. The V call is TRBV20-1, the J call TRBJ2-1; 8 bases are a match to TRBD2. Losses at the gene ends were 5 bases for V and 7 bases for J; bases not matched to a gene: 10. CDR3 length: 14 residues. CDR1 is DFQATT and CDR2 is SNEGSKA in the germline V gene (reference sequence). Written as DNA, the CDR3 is TGCAGTGCTGCCACCAGCGGGAGATGGAATGAGCAGTTCTTC. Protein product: CSAATSGRWNEQFF.

CDR3 sequence (DNA): TGTGCCTGGAGTGTACGTGGGACGCAAGGGGGTGAGCAGTTCTTC. Translating it yields CAWSVRGTQGGEQFF. The J gene is TRBJ2-1, the V gene TRBV30; maybe TRBD1 (6 bases). The CDR3 is 15 amino acids. Trimming shortened V by 0 bases and J by 9 bases, and 18 bases separated the two germline ends. Germline V gene lookup returns CDR1 GTSNPN and CDR2 SVGIG (reference sequence).

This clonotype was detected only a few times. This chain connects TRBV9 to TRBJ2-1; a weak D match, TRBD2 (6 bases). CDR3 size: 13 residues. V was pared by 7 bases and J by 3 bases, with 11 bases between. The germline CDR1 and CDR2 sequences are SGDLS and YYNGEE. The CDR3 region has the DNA TGTGCCAGCGCCTCCGGGAGCTACAATGAGCAGTTCTTC. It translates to CASASGSYNEQFF. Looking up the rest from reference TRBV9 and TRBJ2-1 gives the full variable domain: DSGVTQTPKHLITATGQRVTLRCSPRSGDLSVYWYQQSLDQGLQFLIQYYNGEERAKGNILERFSAQQFPDLHSELNLSSLELGDSALYFCASASGSYNEQFFGPGTRLTVL.

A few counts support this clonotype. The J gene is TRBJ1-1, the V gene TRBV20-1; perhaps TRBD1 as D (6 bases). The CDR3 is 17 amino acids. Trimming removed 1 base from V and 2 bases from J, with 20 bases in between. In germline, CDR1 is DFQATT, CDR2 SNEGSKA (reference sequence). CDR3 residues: CSARVAGQSLFNTEAFF. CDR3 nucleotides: TGCAGTGCTAGAGTAGCCGGACAGAGTCTTTTTAACACTGAAGCTTTCTTT.